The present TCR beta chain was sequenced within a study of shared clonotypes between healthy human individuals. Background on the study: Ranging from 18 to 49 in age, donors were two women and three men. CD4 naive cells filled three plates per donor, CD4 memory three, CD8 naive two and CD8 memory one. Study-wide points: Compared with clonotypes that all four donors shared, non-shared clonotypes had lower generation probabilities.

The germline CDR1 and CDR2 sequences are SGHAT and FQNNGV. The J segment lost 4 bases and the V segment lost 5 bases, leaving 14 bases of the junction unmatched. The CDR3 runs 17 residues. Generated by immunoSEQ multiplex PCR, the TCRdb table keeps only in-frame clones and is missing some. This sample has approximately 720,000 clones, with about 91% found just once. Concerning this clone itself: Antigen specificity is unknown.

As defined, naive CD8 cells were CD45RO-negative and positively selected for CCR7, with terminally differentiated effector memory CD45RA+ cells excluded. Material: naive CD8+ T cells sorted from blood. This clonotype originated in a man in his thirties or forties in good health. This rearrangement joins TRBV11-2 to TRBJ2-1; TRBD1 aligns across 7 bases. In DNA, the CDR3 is TGTGCCAGCAGCCCGGGGAGTGACAGGGATTTATACAATGAGCAGTTCTTC. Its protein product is CASSPGSDRDLYNEQFF.